The clone carrying this T cell receptor (beta chain) has a count of ten or more. TCRdb independently ran MiXCR on the RT-PCR reads; one entry per CDR3 protein. The profile shows 650,000 to 800,000 distinct CDR3 sequences, 11% to 15% of them singletons. V gave up 4 bases and J gave up 0 bases, with 10 bases separating them. The CDR3 consists of 15 residues. The sequencing sample was made of memory CD4+ T cells from blood. The TCR comes from a female donor in good health, serving as a healthy control. The J gene is TRBJ1-3, the V gene TRBV12-3 or TRBV12-4, with D maybe TRBD1 (5 bases). The CDR3 spells CASSSNGASGNTIYF. The CDR3 DNA follows: TGTGCCAGCAGTTCGAATGGGGCCTCTGGAAACACCATATATTTT.